The sequence of this T cell receptor beta chain was determined in a study of cytomegalovirus exposure and HLA in healthy donors. Findings and limits, study-wide: Reportedly, TCR beta sequences accurately predicted HLA-A and HLA-B alleles in most subjects.

This clone was counted a single time. Its antigen is undetermined. The V and J ends lost 1 base and 4 bases respectively, with 13 bases between them. Germline V gene sequence: CDR1 SGHVS, CDR2 FQNEAQ. CDR3 size: 15 residues. This PCR relied on a set of 60 Vbeta primers and 13 Jbeta primers. Produced via immunoSEQ multiplex PCR; TCRdb's table is partial and in-frame only. The table includes roughly 160,000 clones, 77% detected once. The specimen sequenced was PBMCs. V gene TRBV7-8 combines with J gene TRBJ1-2; D is perhaps TRBD1 (5 bases). This TCR was recovered from a woman under 40 in good health and CMV-seronegative. Written as DNA, the CDR3 is TGTGCCAGCAGCTTAGGAATGGCAGGGCTCTATGGCTACACCTTC. Translated: CASSLGMAGLYGYTF.